The 18 T cell receptor beta chains below come from one sample, sequenced in a study of cytomegalovirus exposure and HLA in healthy donors. Both 60 Vbeta primers and 13 Jbeta primers went into the PCR. Some clones are missing from TCRdb's copy, which holds only in-frame ones; the method was immunoSEQ multiplex PCR. There are some 110,000 clones in the sample; over 65% occur only once, and less than 2.5% lies in the top ten. The source material was PBMCs. These TCRs come from a man aged 45-65 years in good health and CMV-seronegative.

The chain joins TRBV11-1 to TRBJ2-7; D may be TRBD1 (6 bases). The V and J ends lost 5 bases and 5 bases respectively, with 13 bases between them. The CDR3 length is 13 residues. Germline V gene sequence: CDR1 SGHAT, CDR2 FQDESV (reference sequence). The CDR3 loop is CASSRNPGDEQYF. The CDR3 region has the DNA TGTGCCAGCAGCCGAAACCCAGGGGACGAGCAGTACTTC. Together with reference TRBV11-1 and TRBJ2-7, the CDR3 gives the full variable domain: EAEVAQSPRYKITEKSQAVAFWCDPISGHATLYWYRQILGQGPELLVQFQDESVVDDSQLPKDRFSAERLKGVDSTLKIQPAELGDSAMYLCASSRNPGDEQYFGPGTRLTVT.

In the case of this clone: The same CDR3 can be traced to other DNA sequences in this sample. The chain combines TRBV6-1 with TRBJ2-7; D call uncertain. Germline V lookup: CDR1 MNHNS, CDR2 SASEGT. This CDR3 comprises 11 residues. V was cut by 3 bases and J by 4 bases, with 4 bases left in between. For the CDR3, the DNA is TGTGCCAGCAGTGACCGGTACGAGCAGTACTTC. Translation: CASSDRYEQYF.

This clone was seen more than once but under ten times. The V gene is TRBV5-3, the J gene TRBJ2-7; maybe TRBD2 (6 bases). TRBV5-3 is noted as an ORF with a role that remains uncertain. V was shortened by 3 bases and J by 5 bases, with 18 bases between the two germline ends. This CDR3 is 15 amino acids long. The CDR3 is CARSYSMGGADEQYF. Written as DNA, the CDR3 is TGTGCCAGAAGCTACTCCATGGGGGGAGCGGACGAGCAGTACTTC.

The gene calls are TRBV7-8 and TRBJ2-5; D unclear. Looked up from germline, CDR1 is SGHVS and CDR2 is FQNEAQ. The CDR3 consists of 15 residues. Trimming cost V 1 base and J 1 base, with 10 bases left between them. CDR3 in amino acids: CASSLVARGQETQYF. In DNA form, the CDR3 reads TGTGCCAGCAGCTTAGTGGCCCGCGGCCAAGAGACCCAGTACTTC.

This clone was counted a single time. The chain links TRBV18 to TRBJ1-6, with D possibly TRBD1 on 5 matching bases. Germline V gene sequence: CDR1 KGHSH, CDR2 LQKENI. The CDR3 extends over 16 amino acids. Deletions cut 4 bases from V and 8 bases from J, with 18 bases between. CDR3 sequence: CASSQNRLGEDSPLHF. CDR3 DNA: TGTGCCAGCTCACAAAATAGGCTGGGGGAGGATTCACCCCTCCACTTT.

The chain joins TRBV5-6 to TRBJ1-5, with D possibly matching TRBD1 (6 bases). Germline values: CDR1 SGHDT, CDR2 YYEEEE. Deletions cut 4 bases from V and 1 base from J, with 18 bases between. This CDR3 contains 17 residues. The CDR3 DNA reads as TGTGCCAGCAGCCCCACAGGGTCGTGGGGGAGCAATCAGCCCCAGCATTTT. It translates to CASSPTGSWGSNQPQHF. Supplemented by reference TRBV5-6 and TRBJ1-5, the full variable domain reads DAGVTQSPTHLIKTRGQQVTLRCSPKSGHDTVSWYQQALGQGPQFIFQYYEEEERQRGNFPDRFSGHQFPNYSSELNVNALLLGDSALYLCASSPTGSWGSNQPQHFGDGTRLSIL.

This sequence joins TRBV11-2 and TRBJ2-7, with D perhaps matching TRBD1 (6 bases). This CDR3 has 13 residues. V was clipped by 5 bases and J by 1 base, with 9 bases between them. From germline, CDR1 is SGHAT and CDR2 FQNNGV. In DNA, the CDR3 is TGTGCCAGCAGCCCGACAGGATCCTACGAGCAGTACTTC. Its protein is CASSPTGSYEQYF.

The chain uses TRBV5-6 and TRBJ2-3; TRBD2 matches at 10 bases. This CDR3 is 17 amino acids long. The junction had 6 bases not matched to a gene; V was cut back by 0 bases and J by 2 bases. CDR1 is SGHDT and CDR2 is YYEEEE in the germline V gene. The CDR3 nucleotides read TGTGCCAGCAGCTTGGGTCCAGCGGGGGGGATCACAGATACGCAGTATTTT. Encoded protein: CASSLGPAGGITDTQYF.

The V and J genes are TRBV4-3 and TRBJ2-2; 7 bases map to TRBD1. J was trimmed by 14 bases and V by 0 bases; bases with no gene match: 12. Germline CDR1 reads LGHNA; CDR2 reads YSLEER. The CDR3 length is 15 residues. The CDR3 is CASSQDPQGPRFLFF. For the CDR3, the DNA is TGCGCCAGCAGCCAAGATCCACAGGGGCCCAGGTTCCTGTTTTTT.

V usage is TRBV11-3 and J usage is TRBJ2-3; 7 nucleotides agree with TRBD1. The CDR3 has 15 residues. Germline V gene lookup returns CDR1 SGHNT and CDR2 YENEEA. With V trimmed by 5 bases and J by 2 bases, 7 bases remained unmatched. The chain's CDR3 is CASSPGQIDTDTQYF. The DNA of the CDR3 is TGTGCCAGCAGCCCGGGACAGATTGACACAGATACGCAGTATTTT.

There are a few counts of this clone. The gene calls are TRBV18 and TRBJ2-3; 7 bases fit TRBD1. The CDR3 has 17 residues. V shed 3 bases and J 3 bases; nucleotides not matched to a gene: 12. The germline gives CDR1 KGHSH, CDR2 LQKENI. CDR3 sequence reads: CASSPPPRAGGTDTQYF. CDR3 nucleotides: TGTGCCAGCTCACCCCCTCCGCGGGCAGGGGGAACAGATACGCAGTATTTT.

The rearrangement links TRBV4-3 to TRBJ2-1; D not certain. Looked up from germline, CDR1 is LGHNA and CDR2 is YSLEER. The CDR3 is 14 residues long. V gave up 0 bases and J gave up 3 bases, with 6 bases separating them. This chain's CDR3 is CASSQEPGYNEQFF. The CDR3 DNA reads TGCGCCAGCAGCCAAGAGCCAGGCTACAATGAGCAGTTCTTC.

The CDR3 DNA follows: TGTGCCAGCAGTTATTCGGTGAACACTGAAGCTTTCTTT. It is translated as CASSYSVNTEAFF. The V gene is TRBV6-5, the J gene TRBJ1-1, with D unclear. Germline loops: CDR1 MNHEY, CDR2 SVGAGI. The CDR3 runs 13 residues. Trimming stripped 3 bases from V and 0 bases from J, with 5 bases between.

The chain employs TRBV7-9 and TRBJ1-5; D ambiguous. This CDR3 has 12 amino acids. Trimming shortened V by 5 bases and J by 9 bases, and 11 bases separated the two germline ends. Germline V CDR1 and CDR2: SEHNR, FQNEAQ (reference sequence). The CDR3 DNA reads as TGTGCCAGCAGCCCAGATGAGGGGCCCCAGCATTTT. Translation gives CASSPDEGPQHF.

The table lists this clone with a count of one. The chain carries TRBV7-9 and TRBJ1-2; no clear D gene. The V gene's germline CDR1 is SEHNR and CDR2 FQNEAQ (reference sequence). CDR3 length equals 11 residues. Trimming pared 4 bases from V and 7 bases from J, leaving 7 bases between. The chain's CDR3 is CASSSTGGYTF. CDR3 sequence (DNA): TGTGCCAGCAGCTCCACGGGTGGCTACACCTTC.

This chain links TRBV2 with TRBJ2-7, with D hard to call. Trimming left V 6 bases short and J 2 bases short, with 14 bases between. This CDR3 is 14 amino acids long. The germline gives CDR1 SNHLY, CDR2 FYNNEI. The CDR3 protein is CASRERPITYEQYF. The CDR3 DNA reads as TGTGCCAGCAGGGAGCGACCCATCACCTACGAGCAGTACTTC.

On this clone itself: Since the CDR3 does not end with the conserved phenylalanine or tryptophan, this likely comes from a read error. The chain is built from TRBV11-2 and TRBJ2-3; D unclear. The CDR3 runs to 15 residues. V lost 3 bases, J lost 1 base, and 11 bases lay in between. CDR1 and CDR2 from the germline V gene are SGHAT and FQNNGV. CDR3 bases: TGTGCCAGCAGCTTGTTCGAGTTGGGCACAGATACGCAGTATGTT. Translation: CASSLFELGTDTQYV.

The chain couples TRBV18 to TRBJ1-3; 8 bases align to TRBD1. Per germline, CDR1 KGHSH and CDR2 LQKENI. The length of the CDR3 is 17 residues. The V segment lost 7 bases and the J segment 3 bases; nucleotides outside the gene matches: 14. CDR3 sequence: CASFPSLGQVNGNTIYF. In DNA, the CDR3 is TGTGCCAGCTTTCCCTCACTGGGACAGGTTAATGGAAACACCATATATTTT.